The 19 T cell receptor beta chains below come from one sample, sequenced in a study of beta chain features in type 1 diabetes. The study reverse transcribed the entire isolated RNA, so it sequenced expressed TCRB transcripts. Using immunoSEQ multiplex PCR, the repertoire was profiled, and TCRdb retains in-frame clones only, with some absent. This sample yields a few hundred thousand clones, of which roughly 10% are seen a single time; over 1% belongs to the top ten. The source material was central memory CD4+ T cells from blood. All receptors come from a man between 18 and 29 years old in good health.

CDR3 protein: CASSRAYSSYNEQFF. In DNA form, the CDR3 reads TGTGCCAGCAGTAGGGCATACAGCTCCTACAATGAGCAGTTCTTC. The gene calls are TRBV2 and TRBJ2-1, with D uncertain. V was pared by 5 bases and J by 0 bases, with 11 bases between. The CDR3 length is 15 residues. CDR1 and CDR2 (germline): SNHLY, FYNNEI.

This clone was counted at least ten times. J is TRBJ1-1 and V is TRBV13, with 9 bases that match TRBD1. Germline values: CDR1 PRHDT, CDR2 FYEKMQ (reference sequence). The CDR3 totals 14 residues. V shed 6 bases and J 2 bases; nucleotides not matched to a gene: 4. CDR3 coding DNA: TGTGCCAGCAGATGGGACAGGGCCAACACTGAAGCTTTCTTT. Translating gives CASRWDRANTEAFF. The full variable domain, with the rest looked up from reference TRBV13 and TRBJ1-1, is AAGVIQSPRHLIKEKRETATLKCYPIPRHDTVYWYQQGPGQDPQFLISFYEKMQSDKGSIPDRFSAQQFSDYHSELNMSSLELGDSALYFCASRWDRANTEAFFGQGTRLTVV.

The rearrangement uses TRBV6-5 and TRBJ1-2; 11 positions match TRBD1. The germline CDR1 and CDR2 sequences are MNHEY and SVGAGI. V lost 6 bases to trimming and J lost 4 bases; unmatched junction nucleotides: 4. This CDR3 has 14 residues. CDR3: CASRLGQGVYGYTF. The DNA for the CDR3 is TGTGCCAGCAGACTGGGACAGGGGGTCTATGGCTACACCTTC.

This chain joins TRBV30 and TRBJ1-1; TRBD1 agrees at 11 bases. Looked up from germline, CDR1 is GTSNPN and CDR2 is SVGIG (reference sequence). The junction had 9 bases not matched to a gene; V was cut back by 5 bases and J by 7 bases. The length of the CDR3 is 14 residues. The CDR3 sequence: CAWGQGASRREAFF. The CDR3 DNA follows: TGTGCCTGGGGACAGGGGGCCTCTCGCCGTGAAGCTTTCTTT.

Only a few counts were recorded for this clone. The V and J genes are TRBV5-4 and TRBJ2-1, with TRBD2 matching 8 bases. The CDR3 is 16 amino acids. The germline V gene encodes CDR1 SGHNT and CDR2 YYREEE (reference sequence). Trimming took 3 bases from V and 0 from J; bases not matched to a gene: 5. The CDR3 coding sequence is TGTGCCAGCAGCTCCTCCAGCGGGAGCTCCTACAATGAGCAGTTCTTC. It specifies CASSSSSGSSYNEQFF.

In this sample, this clone turned up a few times. This chain connects TRBV30 to TRBJ1-2, with D hard to call. The V gene lost 4 bases and the J gene lost 1 base, with 16 bases spanning the gap. This CDR3 has 15 residues. Germline loops: CDR1 GTSNPN, CDR2 SVGIG (reference sequence). Here the CDR3 DNA reads TGTGCCTGGATACGAGCGAACGGCGTTAACTATGGCTACACCTTC. It is translated as CAWIRANGVNYGYTF.

CDR3 DNA: TGTGCCAGCAGCGAAAGGAGGGCGGGAGGCCCCCCCTACGAGCAGTACTTC. This translates into CASSERRAGGPPYEQYF. V gene TRBV28 combines with J gene TRBJ2-7; 8 bases match TRBD2. The V and J ends lost 6 bases and 2 bases, in that order; junction bases with no gene match: 15. The length of the CDR3 is 17 residues. Germline V CDR1 and CDR2: MDHEN, SYDVKM.

Many counts were recorded for this clone. V is TRBV10-3 and J is TRBJ2-5; 7 positions match TRBD1. With 6 bases clipped from V and 2 bases from J, the junction kept 3 bases outside the gene matches. Germline lookup yields CDR1 ENHRY and CDR2 SYGVKD. The CDR3 runs 13 residues. The CDR3 DNA sequence: TGTGCCATCAGAATGACAGGGCAAGAGACCCAGTACTTC. Translation gives CAIRMTGQETQYF.

V gene TRBV5-1 combines with J gene TRBJ2-3; a weak D match, TRBD2 (6 bases). The CDR3 spans 15 residues. Germline V CDR1 and CDR2: SGHRS, YFSETQ. Trimming removed 4 bases at V and 8 bases at J, with 20 bases between. The CDR3 reads CASSTYAGIEGTQYF. The CDR3 region has the DNA TGCGCCAGCAGCACCTACGCGGGAATAGAAGGTACGCAGTATTTT. The full variable domain, completed using reference TRBV5-1 and TRBJ2-3, is KAGVTQTPRYLIKTRGQQVTLSCSPISGHRSVSWYQQTPGQGLQFLFEYFSETQRNKGNFPGRFSGRQFSNSRSEMNVSTLELGDSALYLCASSTYAGIEGTQYFGPGTRLTVL.

The chain combines TRBV15 with TRBJ2-1; 7 nucleotides line up with TRBD2. J lost 0 bases, V lost 8 bases, and 4 bases had no gene match. This CDR3 has 14 amino acids. Germline CDR1 and CDR2: LNHNV and YYDKDF (reference sequence). The CDR3 DNA reads as TGTGCCACCGATGGCGGGAGCTCCTACAATGAGCAGTTCTTC. This translates into CATDGGSSYNEQFF.

This clone was detected a few times. This chain connects TRBV6-5 to TRBJ2-3, with TRBD2 identical over 10 bases. The J segment lost 2 bases and the V segment lost 4 bases, leaving 6 bases of the junction unmatched. This CDR3 is 16 amino acids long. Germline-derived CDR1 and CDR2 are MNHEY and SVGAGI. The CDR3 protein is CASSLALAGTTDTQYF. The DNA for the CDR3 is TGTGCCAGCAGTTTAGCACTAGCGGGAACCACAGATACGCAGTATTTT.

This clone was seen more than once but under ten times. The chain is built from TRBV29-1 and TRBJ2-3; 11 bases match TRBD1. The V and J ends lost 6 bases and 4 bases, in that order; junction bases with no gene match: 6. Germline CDR1 is SQVTM and CDR2 is ANQGSEA. There are 14 residues in the CDR3. CDR3 in DNA: TGCAGCGTCGCCGGGACAGGGGGATCAGATACGCAGTATTTT. This translates into CSVAGTGGSDTQYF.

Comment on this clone: One end of the junction varies from germline; a read error may be responsible. V and J are TRBV5-1 and TRBJ2-5; 7 nucleotides line up with TRBD1. CDR3 length equals 13 residues. Germline CDR1 is SGHRS and CDR2 is YFSETQ. Here the CDR3 DNA reads TGTGCCAGCGGCCAGACAGGGCTGGAGACCCAGTACTTC. Amino acid sequence: CASGQTGLETQYF.

This chain connects TRBV1 to TRBJ2-7; TRBD2, as called in the table, went unchecked against the DNA. TRBV1 is marked as a pseudogene. This CDR3 contains 13 residues. Here the CDR3 DNA reads TGCACCAGCACTAGCGGGAGGGCCGGCGAGCAGTACTTC. Translating it yields CTSTSGRAGEQYF.

This clone was observed at least ten times. CDR3 amino acids: CAIPGGETQYF. CDR3 nucleotides: TGTGCCATCCCGGGGGGAGAGACCCAGTACTTC. The chain combines TRBV18 with TRBJ2-5; the match to TRBD2 covers 7 bases. Germline CDR1 is KGHSH and CDR2 is LQKENI. Losses at the gene ends were 10 bases for V and 4 bases for J; bases not matched to a gene: 3. This CDR3 is built from 11 residues.

This clone came up a few times. The chain recombines TRBV9 with TRBJ2-7; D ambiguous. This CDR3 is built from 15 residues. Germline loops: CDR1 SGDLS, CDR2 YYNGEE. Deletions cut 0 bases from V and 0 bases from J, with 10 bases between. This CDR3 is CASSVGGSNSYEQYF. The CDR3 coding sequence is TGTGCCAGCAGCGTAGGTGGCAGTAACTCCTACGAGCAGTACTTC.

This clone was picked up a small number of times. The chain carries TRBV7-6 and TRBJ1-1; no clear D gene. This CDR3 is 14 amino acids long. Trimming removed 4 bases at V and 0 bases at J, with 9 bases between. Germline V gene sequence: CDR1 SGHVS, CDR2 FNYEAQ. DNA of the CDR3: TGTGCCAGCAGCTCCGGCAGTTTGAACACTGAAGCTTTCTTT. Translating gives CASSSGSLNTEAFF.

The chain is built from TRBV6-1 and TRBJ1-2; TRBD1 matches at 7 bases. The CDR3 runs to 15 residues. CDR1 MNHNS and CDR2 SASEGT come from the germline V gene. The trim removed 1 base at V and 3 bases at J, leaving 5 bases unmatched. CDR3 loop: CASSEVGTADYGYTF. The CDR3 coding sequence is TGTGCCAGCAGTGAAGTTGGGACAGCTGACTATGGCTACACCTTC.

In this sample, this clone turned up many times. This chain links TRBV18 with TRBJ2-1; D is unresolved. The CDR3 extends over 15 amino acids. Trimming pared 6 bases from V and 0 bases from J, leaving 12 bases between. CDR1 and CDR2 from the germline V gene are KGHSH and LQKENI. The CDR3 region is CASSPDVSSYNEQFF. The CDR3 DNA reads as TGTGCCAGCTCTCCTGACGTGAGCTCCTACAATGAGCAGTTCTTC.